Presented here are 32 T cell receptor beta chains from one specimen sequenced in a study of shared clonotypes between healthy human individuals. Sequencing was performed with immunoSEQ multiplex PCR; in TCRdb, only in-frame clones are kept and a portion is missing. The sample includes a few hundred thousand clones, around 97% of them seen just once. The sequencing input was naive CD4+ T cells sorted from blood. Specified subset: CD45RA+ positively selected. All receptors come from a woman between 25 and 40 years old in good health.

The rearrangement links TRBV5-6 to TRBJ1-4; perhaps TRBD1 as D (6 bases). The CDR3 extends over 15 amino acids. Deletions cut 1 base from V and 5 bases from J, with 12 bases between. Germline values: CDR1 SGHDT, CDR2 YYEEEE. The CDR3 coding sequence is TGTGCCAGCAGCTTGTTCGGGGGCTTAAATGAAAAACTGTTTTTT. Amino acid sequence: CASSLFGGLNEKLFF.

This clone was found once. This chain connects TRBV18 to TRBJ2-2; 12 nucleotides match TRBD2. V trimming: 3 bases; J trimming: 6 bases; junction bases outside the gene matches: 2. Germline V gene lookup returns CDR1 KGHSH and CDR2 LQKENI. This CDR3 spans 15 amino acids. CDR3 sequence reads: CASSPTSGRSGELFF. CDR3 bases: TGTGCCAGCTCACCTACTAGCGGGAGGTCCGGGGAGCTGTTTTTT.

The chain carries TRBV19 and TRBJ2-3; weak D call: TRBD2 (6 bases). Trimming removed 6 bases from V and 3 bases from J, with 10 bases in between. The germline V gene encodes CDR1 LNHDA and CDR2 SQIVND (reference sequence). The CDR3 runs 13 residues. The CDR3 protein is CASRPRGTDTQYF. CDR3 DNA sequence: TGTGCCAGTAGGCCCCGGGGGACAGATACGCAGTATTTT.

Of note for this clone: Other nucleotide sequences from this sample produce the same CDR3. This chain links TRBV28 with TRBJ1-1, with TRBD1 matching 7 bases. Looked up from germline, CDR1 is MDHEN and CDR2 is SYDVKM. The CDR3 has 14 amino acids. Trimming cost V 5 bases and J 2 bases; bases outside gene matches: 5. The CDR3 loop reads CASSLGTANTEAFF. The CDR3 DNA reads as TGTGCCAGCAGTCTGGGGACAGCTAACACTGAAGCTTTCTTT.

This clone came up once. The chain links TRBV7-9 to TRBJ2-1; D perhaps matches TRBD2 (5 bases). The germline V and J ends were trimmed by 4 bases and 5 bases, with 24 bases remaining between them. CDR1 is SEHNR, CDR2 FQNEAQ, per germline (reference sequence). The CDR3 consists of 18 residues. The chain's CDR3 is CASSSVLGWPEANNEQFF. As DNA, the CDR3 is TGTGCCAGCAGCTCCGTTCTTGGGTGGCCGGAGGCGAACAATGAGCAGTTCTTC.

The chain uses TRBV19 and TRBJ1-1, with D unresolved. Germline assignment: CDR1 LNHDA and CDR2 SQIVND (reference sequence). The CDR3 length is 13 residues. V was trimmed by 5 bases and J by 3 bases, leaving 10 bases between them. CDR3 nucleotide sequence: TGTGCCAGTAGTGATCGACGGGACACTGAAGCTTTCTTT. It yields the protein CASSDRRDTEAFF.

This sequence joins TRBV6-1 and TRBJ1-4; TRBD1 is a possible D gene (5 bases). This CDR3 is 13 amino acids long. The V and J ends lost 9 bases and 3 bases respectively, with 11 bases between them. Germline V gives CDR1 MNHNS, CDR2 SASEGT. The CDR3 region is CASGGVANEKLFF. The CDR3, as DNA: TGTGCCAGTGGGGGGGTGGCTAATGAAAAACTGTTTTTT.

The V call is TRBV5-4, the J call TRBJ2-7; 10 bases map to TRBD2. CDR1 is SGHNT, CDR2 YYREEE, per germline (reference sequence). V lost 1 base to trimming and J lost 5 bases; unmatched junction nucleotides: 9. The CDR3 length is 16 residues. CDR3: CASSLRLAGEVDEQYF. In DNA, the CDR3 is TGTGCCAGCAGCTTGAGGCTAGCGGGAGAGGTGGACGAGCAGTACTTC.

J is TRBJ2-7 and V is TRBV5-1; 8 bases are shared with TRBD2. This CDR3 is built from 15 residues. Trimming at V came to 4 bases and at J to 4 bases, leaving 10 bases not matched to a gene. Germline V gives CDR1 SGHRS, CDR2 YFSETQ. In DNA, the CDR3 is TGCGCCAGCAGCCGCATCGAAAGCGGGAGTTACGAGCAGTACTTC. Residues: CASSRIESGSYEQYF.

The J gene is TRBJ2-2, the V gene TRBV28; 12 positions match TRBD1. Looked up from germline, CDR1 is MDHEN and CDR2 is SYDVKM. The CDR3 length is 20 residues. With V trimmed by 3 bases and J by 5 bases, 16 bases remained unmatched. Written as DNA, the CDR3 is TGTGCCAGCAGTTTCTATTCCATTACCGGGACAGGGGGCAAAACCGGGGAGCTGTTTTTT. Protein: CASSFYSITGTGGKTGELFF.

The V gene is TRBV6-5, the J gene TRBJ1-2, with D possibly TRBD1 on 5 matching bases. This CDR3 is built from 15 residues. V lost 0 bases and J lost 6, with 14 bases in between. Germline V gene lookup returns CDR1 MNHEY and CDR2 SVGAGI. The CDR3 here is CASSYSGSSGNGYTF. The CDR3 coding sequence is TGTGCCAGCAGTTACTCAGGGTCGTCAGGGAATGGCTACACCTTC.

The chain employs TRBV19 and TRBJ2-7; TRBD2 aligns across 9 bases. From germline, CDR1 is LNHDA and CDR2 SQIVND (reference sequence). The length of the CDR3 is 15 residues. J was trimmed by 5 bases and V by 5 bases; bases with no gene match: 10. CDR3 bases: TGTGCCAGTAGTCCTCGGGGCGGGAGGGTCCACGAGCAGTACTTC. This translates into CASSPRGGRVHEQYF. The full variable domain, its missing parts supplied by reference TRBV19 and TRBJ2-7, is DGGITQSPKYLFRKEGQNVTLSCEQNLNHDAMYWYRQDPGQGLRLIYYSQIVNDFQKGDIAEGYSVSREKKESFPLTVTSAQKNPTAFYLCASSPRGGRVHEQYFGPGTRLTVT.

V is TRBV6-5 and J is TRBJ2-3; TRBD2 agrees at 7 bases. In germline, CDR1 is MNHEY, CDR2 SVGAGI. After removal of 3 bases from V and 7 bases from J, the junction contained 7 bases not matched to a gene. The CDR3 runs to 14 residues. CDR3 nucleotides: TGTGCCAGCAGTTATAAGCGGGATTTCAATACGCAGTATTTT. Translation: CASSYKRDFNTQYF.

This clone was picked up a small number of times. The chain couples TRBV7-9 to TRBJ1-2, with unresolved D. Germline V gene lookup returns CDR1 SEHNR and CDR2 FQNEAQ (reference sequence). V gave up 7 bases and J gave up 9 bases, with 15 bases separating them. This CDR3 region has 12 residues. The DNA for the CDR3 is TGTGCCAGCACCCTACCCCACCAGAGCTACACCTTC. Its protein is CASTLPHQSYTF.

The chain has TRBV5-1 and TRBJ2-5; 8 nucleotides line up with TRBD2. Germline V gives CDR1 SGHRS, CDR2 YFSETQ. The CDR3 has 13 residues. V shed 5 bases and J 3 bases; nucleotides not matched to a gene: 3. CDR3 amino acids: CASSSSGKETQYF. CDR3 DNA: TGCGCCAGCAGTAGTAGCGGGAAAGAGACCCAGTACTTC.

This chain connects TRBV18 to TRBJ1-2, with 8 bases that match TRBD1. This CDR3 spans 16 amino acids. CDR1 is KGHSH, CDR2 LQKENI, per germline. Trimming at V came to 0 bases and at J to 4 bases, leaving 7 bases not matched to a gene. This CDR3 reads CASSPPGQGAGYGYTF. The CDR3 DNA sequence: TGTGCCAGCTCACCACCGGGCCAGGGGGCTGGCTATGGCTACACCTTC.

CDR3 amino acids: CASSSTSDFRNRYNSPLHF. The CDR3 coding sequence is TGTGCCAGCAGTTCTACATCTGATTTTCGGAACCGCTATAATTCACCCCTCCACTTT. This sequence joins TRBV28 and TRBJ1-6; D is ambiguous. V dropped 4 bases and J dropped 3 bases, with 22 bases sitting between them. The germline V gene has CDR1 MDHEN and CDR2 SYDVKM. This CDR3 is 19 amino acids long.

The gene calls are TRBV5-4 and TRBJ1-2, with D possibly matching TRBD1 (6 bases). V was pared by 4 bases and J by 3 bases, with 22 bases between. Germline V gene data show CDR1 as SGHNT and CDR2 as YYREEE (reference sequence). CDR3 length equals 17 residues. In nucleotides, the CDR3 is TGTGCCAGCAGCCCCGGAGGGGGGGGGCGCCCCCACTATGGCTACACCTTC. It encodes CASSPGGGGRPHYGYTF.

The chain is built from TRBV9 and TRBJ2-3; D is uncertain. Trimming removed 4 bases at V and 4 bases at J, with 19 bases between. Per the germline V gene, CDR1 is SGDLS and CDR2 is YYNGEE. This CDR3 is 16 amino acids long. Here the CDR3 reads CASSPIGNWASDTQYF. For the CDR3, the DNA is TGTGCCAGCAGCCCCATAGGGAACTGGGCTTCAGATACGCAGTATTTT.

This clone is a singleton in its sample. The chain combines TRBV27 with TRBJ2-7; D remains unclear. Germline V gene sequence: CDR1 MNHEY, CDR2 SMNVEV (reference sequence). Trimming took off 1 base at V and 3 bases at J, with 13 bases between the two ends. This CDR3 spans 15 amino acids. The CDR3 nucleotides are TGTGCCAGCAGTTTATTGTCCGGACCGATCTACGAGCAGTACTTC. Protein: CASSLLSGPIYEQYF.

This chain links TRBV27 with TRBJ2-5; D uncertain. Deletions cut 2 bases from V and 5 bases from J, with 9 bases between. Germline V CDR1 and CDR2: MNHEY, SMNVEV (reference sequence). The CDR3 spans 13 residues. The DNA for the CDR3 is TGTGCCAGCAGTTTAGGTCGAGTGGAGACCCAGTACTTC. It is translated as CASSLGRVETQYF.

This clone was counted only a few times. CDR3 DNA sequence: TGTGCCAGTAGTATGGAAGGTTTTATCGCTTTCTTT. It yields the protein CASSMEGFIAFF. The V call is TRBV19, the J call TRBJ1-1, with D uncertain. Germline lookup yields CDR1 LNHDA and CDR2 SQIVND (reference sequence). Trimming shortened V by 3 bases and J by 11 bases, and 13 bases separated the two germline ends. The CDR3 spans 12 residues.

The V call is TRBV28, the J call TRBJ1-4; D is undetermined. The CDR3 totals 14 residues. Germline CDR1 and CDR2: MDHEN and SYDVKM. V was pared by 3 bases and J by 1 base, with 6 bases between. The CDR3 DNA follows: TGTGCCAGCAGTTTTGAGATAACTAATGAAAAACTGTTTTTT. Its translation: CASSFEITNEKLFF.

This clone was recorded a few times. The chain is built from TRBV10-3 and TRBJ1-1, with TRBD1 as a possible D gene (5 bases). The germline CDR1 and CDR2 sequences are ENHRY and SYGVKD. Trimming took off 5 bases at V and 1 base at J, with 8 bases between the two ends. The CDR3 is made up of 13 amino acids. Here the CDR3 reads CAISPTANTEAFF. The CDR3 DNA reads TGTGCCATCAGTCCGACAGCGAACACTGAAGCTTTCTTT.

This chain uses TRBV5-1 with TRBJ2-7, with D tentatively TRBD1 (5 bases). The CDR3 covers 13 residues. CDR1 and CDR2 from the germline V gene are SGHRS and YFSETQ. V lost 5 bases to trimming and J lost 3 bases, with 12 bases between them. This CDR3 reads CASSTGSNYEQYF. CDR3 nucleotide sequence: TGCGCCAGCAGTACAGGTTCAAACTACGAGCAGTACTTC.

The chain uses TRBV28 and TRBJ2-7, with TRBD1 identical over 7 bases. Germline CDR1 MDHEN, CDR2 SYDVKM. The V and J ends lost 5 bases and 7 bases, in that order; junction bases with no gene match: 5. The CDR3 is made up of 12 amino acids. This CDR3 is CASSGDRDEQYF. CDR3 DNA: TGTGCCAGCAGTGGGGACAGAGATGAGCAGTACTTC.

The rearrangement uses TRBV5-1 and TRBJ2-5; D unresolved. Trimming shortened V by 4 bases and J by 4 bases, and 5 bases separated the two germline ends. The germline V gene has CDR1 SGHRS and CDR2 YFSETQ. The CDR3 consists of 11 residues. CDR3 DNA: TGCGCCAGCAGCACGACAGAGACCCAGTACTTC. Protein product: CASSTTETQYF.

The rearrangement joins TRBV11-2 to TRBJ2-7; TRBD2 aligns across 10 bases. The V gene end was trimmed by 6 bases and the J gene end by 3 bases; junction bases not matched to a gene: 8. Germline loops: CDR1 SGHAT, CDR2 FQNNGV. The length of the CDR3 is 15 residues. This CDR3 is CASRGLAGEHYEQYF. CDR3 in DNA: TGTGCCAGCAGGGGTCTAGCGGGAGAGCACTACGAGCAGTACTTC.

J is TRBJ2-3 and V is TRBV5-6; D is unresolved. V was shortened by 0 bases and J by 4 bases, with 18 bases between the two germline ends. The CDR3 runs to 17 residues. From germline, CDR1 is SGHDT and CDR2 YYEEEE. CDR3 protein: CASSLVGRRKVPDTQYF. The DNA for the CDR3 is TGTGCCAGCAGCTTGGTCGGGCGGCGGAAGGTCCCAGATACGCAGTATTTT.

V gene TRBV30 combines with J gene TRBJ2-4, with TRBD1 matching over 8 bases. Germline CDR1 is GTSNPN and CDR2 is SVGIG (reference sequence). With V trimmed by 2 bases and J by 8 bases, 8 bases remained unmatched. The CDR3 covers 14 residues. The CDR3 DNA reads TGTGCCTGGAGTTCGGCAGGGGGCACAGACATTCAGTACTTC. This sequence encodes CAWSSAGGTDIQYF.

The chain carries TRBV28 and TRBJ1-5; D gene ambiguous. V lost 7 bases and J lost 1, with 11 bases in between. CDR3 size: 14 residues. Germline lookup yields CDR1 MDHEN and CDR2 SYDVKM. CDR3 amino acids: CASNSRASNQPQHF. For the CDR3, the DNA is TGTGCCAGCAACTCGAGGGCGAGCAATCAGCCCCAGCATTTT.

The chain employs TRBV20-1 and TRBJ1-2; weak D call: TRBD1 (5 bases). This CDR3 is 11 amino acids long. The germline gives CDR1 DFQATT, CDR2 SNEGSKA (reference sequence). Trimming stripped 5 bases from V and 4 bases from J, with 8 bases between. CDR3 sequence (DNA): TGCAGTGCTCTTGGGGGCTATGGCTACACCTTC. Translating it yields CSALGGYGYTF.